A single sample is the source of the 14 T cell receptor beta chains below, sequenced in a study of shared clonotypes between healthy human individuals. CD45RO-negative, CCR7-selected cells formed the naive CD8 fraction, which excluded terminally differentiated effector memory CD45RA+ cells. This table comes from immunoSEQ multiplex PCR, and its TCRdb copy is limited to in-frame clones, with some not included. The table records around 2.1 million clones, more than 85% of them present only once. Sequenced sample: naive CD8+ T cells from PBMCs. The source is a man aged 18-30 years in good health. Some clones in this sample may be carry-over from other donors' samples.

The chain links TRBV15 to TRBJ2-2, with D possibly TRBD2 on 5 matching bases. The CDR3 covers 16 residues. In germline, CDR1 is LNHNV, CDR2 YYDKDF (reference sequence). Trimming pared 3 bases from V and 6 bases from J, leaving 17 bases between. Written as DNA, the CDR3 is TGTGCCACCAGCAGGTCCCCCCCTACTAGTCCCGGGGAGCTGTTTTTT. Encoded protein: CATSRSPPTSPGELFF.

The chain couples TRBV7-9 to TRBJ2-7, with D possibly matching TRBD2 (5 bases). Germline values: CDR1 SEHNR, CDR2 FQNEAQ (reference sequence). V lost 1 base and J lost 7, with 11 bases in between. This CDR3 has 13 amino acids. This chain's CDR3 is CASSLVLVEEQYF. The CDR3 nucleotides are TGTGCCAGCAGCTTAGTACTAGTGGAAGAGCAGTACTTC.

This chain joins TRBV7-2 and TRBJ2-1; 9 bases line up with TRBD1. V was pared by 0 bases and J by 3 bases, with 6 bases of the junction left unmatched. This CDR3 is built from 17 residues. Germline loops: CDR1 SGHTA, CDR2 FQGNSA. The CDR3 reads CASSLAVQGARYNEQFF. In DNA, the CDR3 is TGTGCCAGCAGCTTAGCGGTACAGGGGGCACGCTACAATGAGCAGTTCTTC.

This chain connects TRBV7-6 to TRBJ1-1, with D possibly being TRBD1 (5 bases). This CDR3 contains 16 residues. Germline CDR1 and CDR2: SGHVS and FNYEAQ. The V gene lost 1 base and the J gene lost 5 bases, with 17 bases spanning the gap. The CDR3 here is CASSLERDRKGTEAFF. CDR3 bases: TGTGCCAGCAGCTTAGAAAGGGACCGAAAAGGGACTGAAGCTTTCTTT.

The gene calls are TRBV28 and TRBJ2-4, with a weak D call TRBD2 (5 bases). Per germline, CDR1 MDHEN and CDR2 SYDVKM. Trimming pared 3 bases from V and 7 bases from J, leaving 7 bases between. The CDR3 covers 12 residues. Here the CDR3 DNA reads TGTGCCAGCAGTTTCGGCGGGAACATTCAGTACTTC. As protein: CASSFGGNIQYF.

The chain has TRBV9 and TRBJ2-3; 14 positions match TRBD2. The CDR3 consists of 17 residues. Germline V gene lookup returns CDR1 SGDLS and CDR2 YYNGEE. J gave up 7 bases and V 3 bases, and 10 bases lay outside the gene matches. The CDR3 nucleotides read TGTGCCAGCAGCGCCCCGACTAGCGGGAGGGGGAAGAATACGCAGTATTTT. Protein: CASSAPTSGRGKNTQYF. The whole variable domain, filled in from reference TRBV9 and TRBJ2-3, reads DSGVTQTPKHLITATGQRVTLRCSPRSGDLSVYWYQQSLDQGLQFLIQYYNGEERAKGNILERFSAQQFPDLHSELNLSSLELGDSALYFCASSAPTSGRGKNTQYFGPGTRLTVL.

This sequence joins TRBV4-2 and TRBJ2-3, with TRBD2 identical over 8 bases. There are 17 residues in the CDR3. Unmatched junction bases numbered 7, after V lost 0 bases and J lost 2 bases. The germline V gene encodes CDR1 LGHNA and CDR2 YNFKEQ. The CDR3, as DNA: TGTGCCAGCAGCCAAGAACCAGCGGGAGCCCTCACAGATACGCAGTATTTT. Translating it yields CASSQEPAGALTDTQYF.

J is TRBJ1-5 and V is TRBV7-2; D not certain. Germline values: CDR1 SGHTA, CDR2 FQGNSA. With 2 bases removed from V and 0 bases from J, the gap between germline ends came to 8 bases. The CDR3 extends over 15 amino acids. The CDR3 DNA follows: TGTGCCAGCAGCTTATCGTCAGGTAGCAATCAGCCCCAGCATTTT. Amino acid sequence: CASSLSSGSNQPQHF. The variable domain in full, completed from reference TRBV7-2 and TRBJ1-5, reads GAGVSQSPSNKVTEKGKDVELRCDPISGHTALYWYRQSLGQGLEFLIYFQGNSAPDKSGLPSDRFSAERTGGSVSTLTIQRTQQEDSAVYLCASSLSSGSNQPQHFGDGTRLSIL.

The chain employs TRBV7-9 and TRBJ2-7; TRBD2 aligns across 7 bases. This CDR3 spans 16 amino acids. V was pared by 4 bases and J by 3 bases, with 12 bases of the junction left unmatched. CDR1 and CDR2 (germline): SEHNR, FQNEAQ (reference sequence). The CDR3 sequence is CASSSTTQRDGYEQYF. CDR3 nucleotide sequence: TGTGCCAGCAGCTCCACAACGCAGCGGGATGGCTACGAGCAGTACTTC. The variable domain in full, completed from reference TRBV7-9 and TRBJ2-7, reads DTGVSQNPRHKITKRGQNVTFRCDPISEHNRLYWYRQTLGQGPEFLTYFQNEAQLEKSRLLSDRFSAERPKGSFSTLEIQRTEQGDSAMYLCASSSTTQRDGYEQYFGPGTRLTVT.

V gene TRBV4-3 combines with J gene TRBJ2-7, with 13 bases lining up with TRBD2. The V and J ends lost 4 bases and 6 bases, in that order; junction bases with no gene match: 6. The germline V gene encodes CDR1 LGHNA and CDR2 YSLEER. The CDR3 runs to 15 residues. In nucleotides, the CDR3 is TGCGCCAGCAGCCCAGGACTAGCGGGAGACTCCGAGCAGTACTTC. This gives the protein CASSPGLAGDSEQYF.

This CDR3 reads CASSQGRRVGQPQHF. CDR3 in DNA: TGTGCCAGCAGCCAGGGACGCCGGGTGGGACAGCCCCAGCATTTT. The gene calls are TRBV9 and TRBJ1-5; a weak D match, TRBD1 (5 bases). Per the germline V gene, CDR1 is SGDLS and CDR2 is YYNGEE. The CDR3 consists of 15 residues. The germline V and J ends were trimmed by 4 bases and 7 bases, with 18 bases remaining between them.

The sample holds one count of this clone. The chain uses TRBV12-5 and TRBJ2-1; 9 bases match TRBD2. The germline V gene encodes CDR1 LGHNT and CDR2 FRNRAP. The CDR3 totals 16 residues. With V trimmed by 0 bases and J by 7 bases, 7 bases remained unmatched. The CDR3 DNA sequence: TGTGCTAGTGGTTTGGTACTTAGCGGGAGCGGAAATGAGCAGTTCTTC. Translation gives CASGLVLSGSGNEQFF. Full variable domain (remainder filled in from reference TRBV12-5 and TRBJ2-1): DARVTQTPRHKVTEMGQEVTMRCQPILGHNTVFWYRQTMMQGLELLAYFRNRAPLDDSGMPKDRFSAEMPDATLATLKIQPSEPRDSAVYFCASGLVLSGSGNEQFFGPGTRLTVL.

This chain connects TRBV2 to TRBJ2-4, with D perhaps being TRBD1 or TRBD2 (6 bases each). Germline assignment: CDR1 SNHLY and CDR2 FYNNEI. The CDR3 totals 17 residues. The V and J ends lost 4 bases and 8 bases respectively, with 24 bases between them. For the CDR3, the DNA is TGTGCCAGCAGTGGGCCCGAGGGGGGAAAGGTAGGAGACATTCAGTACTTC. Encoded protein: CASSGPEGGKVGDIQYF.

The chain employs TRBV27 and TRBJ2-7, with 15 bases identical to TRBD2. CDR3 length: 19 amino acids. Germline V CDR1 and CDR2: MNHEY, SMNVEV (reference sequence). V shed 5 bases and J 3 bases; nucleotides not matched to a gene: 14. The CDR3 here is CASSMIRTSGRARLYEQYF. The CDR3 DNA sequence: TGTGCCAGCAGTATGATCAGGACTAGCGGGAGGGCCCGACTCTACGAGCAGTACTTC.